These 16 T cell receptor beta chains were all obtained from the same sample, sequenced in a study of T-cell reconstitution after alpha-beta-depleted transplantation in children. During its preparation, the TCRbeta library received unique molecular identifiers. From the PCR reads, TCRdb called clonotypes with MiXCR, one entry per CDR3 protein. The repertoire holds about 490,000 distinct CDR3 sequences, with under 12% as singletons. Sequences were derived from PBMCs, sampled before TCRalphabeta/CD19-depleted stem cell transplant. These receptors all come from a child aged 2-15 years with inherited bone marrow failure, due to receive a stem cell transplant.

This clonotype was detected a few times. The chain couples TRBV7-2 to TRBJ2-5, with TRBD2 matching over 8 bases. This CDR3 is 16 amino acids long. CDR1 SGHTA and CDR2 FQGNSA come from the germline V gene. The J segment lost 2 bases and the V segment lost 3 bases, leaving 8 bases of the junction unmatched. The CDR3, as DNA: TGTGCCAGCAGCTTGGGTAGCGGGATTGCGCAAGAGACCCAGTACTTC. Translation gives CASSLGSGIAQETQYF. The full variable domain, with the rest looked up from reference TRBV7-2 and TRBJ2-5, is GAGVSQSPSNKVTEKGKDVELRCDPISGHTALYWYRQSLGQGLEFLIYFQGNSAPDKSGLPSDRFSAERTGGSVSTLTIQRTQQEDSAVYLCASSLGSGIAQETQYFGPGTRLLVL.

V and J are TRBV9 and TRBJ1-1, with 9 bases lining up with TRBD1. V trimming: 0 bases; J trimming: 0 bases; junction bases outside the gene matches: 6. The CDR3 is 17 residues long. CDR1 and CDR2 from the germline V gene are SGDLS and YYNGEE. The CDR3 loop reads CASSVAGQGSMNTEAFF. CDR3 in DNA: TGTGCCAGCAGCGTAGCGGGACAGGGAAGCATGAACACTGAAGCTTTCTTT.

This clonotype was found many times. This chain connects TRBV19 to TRBJ2-3; unclear D gene. Germline V gene lookup returns CDR1 LNHDA and CDR2 SQIVND (reference sequence). CDR3 length equals 16 residues. V lost 2 bases, J lost 0 bases, and 12 bases lay in between. The CDR3: CASSIFTYSSTDTQYF. The CDR3 DNA reads TGTGCCAGTAGTATATTTACATATTCTAGCACAGATACGCAGTATTTT.

Concerning this clonotype: This may be a read error, as it is one base from a much larger clone. The chain links TRBV25-1 to TRBJ2-7; D ambiguous. The length of the CDR3 is 15 residues. Looked up from germline, CDR1 is MGHDK and CDR2 is SYGVNS. V was trimmed by 1 base and J by 3 bases, leaving 13 bases between them. CDR3 in DNA: TGTGCCAGCAGTGAATGGGTTGGGTGCAACTACGAGCAGTACTTC. Translating gives CASSEWVGCNYEQYF.

In this sample, this clonotype turned up many times. The rearrangement uses TRBV11-2 and TRBJ2-1; D possibly corresponds to TRBD2 (6 bases). Trimming removed 5 bases from V and 4 bases from J, with 12 bases in between. CDR3 length: 14 amino acids. Germline loops: CDR1 SGHAT, CDR2 FQNNGV. The CDR3 loop reads CASSGTGLYNEQFF. DNA for the CDR3: TGTGCCAGCAGCGGAACAGGACTATACAATGAGCAGTTCTTC. Using reference TRBV11-2 and TRBJ2-1 for the parts outside the CDR3, the full variable domain is EAGVAQSPRYKIIEKRQSVAFWCNPISGHATLYWYQQILGQGPKLLIQFQNNGVVDDSQLPKDRFSAERLKGVDSTLKIQPAKLEDSAVYLCASSGTGLYNEQFFGPGTRLTVL.

This clonotype occurred many times. The chain carries TRBV6-5 and TRBJ1-4; D gene ambiguous. Germline V gene sequence: CDR1 MNHEY, CDR2 SVGAGI. CDR3 length: 13 amino acids. The germline V and J ends were trimmed by 4 bases and 4 bases, with 7 bases remaining between them. The CDR3 sequence: CASSFGFNEKLFF. CDR3 sequence (DNA): TGTGCCAGCAGTTTCGGGTTTAATGAAAAACTGTTTTTT.

This chain joins TRBV9 and TRBJ2-5; 8 positions agree with TRBD1. The V and J ends lost 1 base and 4 bases, in that order; junction bases with no gene match: 6. CDR3 length: 15 amino acids. CDR1 is SGDLS and CDR2 is YYNGEE in the germline V gene. The chain's CDR3 is CASSVTYRGTETQYF. The CDR3 region has the DNA TGTGCCAGCAGCGTAACCTACAGGGGGACAGAGACCCAGTACTTC.

Ten or more counts support this clonotype. This sequence joins TRBV19 and TRBJ1-2; no definite D call. Between the trimmed V and J ends, which lost 5 bases and 0 bases, there was a span of 22 bases. The CDR3 spans 18 residues. Germline V CDR1 and CDR2: LNHDA, SQIVND (reference sequence). The CDR3 protein is CASSPRKGVMVSNYGYTF. DNA of the CDR3: TGTGCCAGTAGTCCCCGGAAGGGCGTGATGGTATCTAACTATGGCTACACCTTC.

This clonotype was observed many times. This chain connects TRBV7-9 to TRBJ1-2; 7 bases agree with TRBD1. CDR3 length: 15 amino acids. Looked up from germline, CDR1 is SEHNR and CDR2 is FQNEAQ (reference sequence). J was trimmed by 2 bases and V by 3 bases; bases with no gene match: 6. Written as DNA, the CDR3 is TGTGCCAGCAGCTTGGTCAGGGGGTCCAACTATGGCTACACCTTC. The encoded protein is CASSLVRGSNYGYTF.

This clonotype has more than one count but fewer than ten. The chain joins TRBV12-3 or TRBV12-4 to TRBJ1-2; 7 positions match TRBD1. CDR3 length equals 15 residues. V shed 6 bases and J 4 bases; nucleotides not matched to a gene: 11. CDR3 amino acids: CASSLRQGLGYGYTF. DNA of the CDR3: TGTGCCAGCAGCCTACGACAGGGTTTGGGCTATGGCTACACCTTC.

This clonotype was seen a handful of times. This sequence joins TRBV19 and TRBJ1-2; D uncertain. This CDR3 has 14 amino acids. Germline lookup yields CDR1 LNHDA and CDR2 SQIVND (reference sequence). V was trimmed by 6 bases and J by 5 bases, leaving 16 bases between them. The CDR3 nucleotides read TGTGCCAGTAGCCCAGTTTGGTTGGAGTATGGCTACACCTTC. It codes for CASSPVWLEYGYTF.

The chain recombines TRBV5-5 with TRBJ2-5; D may correspond to TRBD1 or TRBD2 (6 bases each). Germline V gene lookup returns CDR1 SGHKS and CDR2 YYEKEE (reference sequence). V was pared by 4 bases and J by 1 base, with 20 bases between. CDR3 length equals 17 residues. Here the CDR3 DNA reads TGTGCCAGCAGCCCTGGGACAAATGGGGAGGTCCAAGAGACCCAGTACTTC. This sequence encodes CASSPGTNGEVQETQYF.

The CDR3 sequence is CASRGTGTYGYTF. CDR3 sequence (DNA): TGTGCCAGCAGGGGGACAGGAACCTATGGCTACACCTTC. The genes are TRBV2 and TRBJ1-2; 8 nucleotides match TRBD1. V shed 6 bases and J 4 bases; nucleotides not matched to a gene: 4. CDR3 size: 13 residues. The germline V gene encodes CDR1 SNHLY and CDR2 FYNNEI.

For this clonotype: A much larger clone differs by one base, so this may be a read error. This rearrangement joins TRBV29-1 to TRBJ2-2; the match to TRBD1 covers 7 bases. The CDR3 spans 14 residues. Looked up from germline, CDR1 is SQVTM and CDR2 is ANQGSEA. V lost 3 bases, J lost 7 bases, and 8 bases stayed unmatched. The CDR3 nucleotides are TGCAGCGTTGATGCCCAGGGGGTTGGCGGGGAGCTGTTTTTT. It translates to CSVDAQGVGGELFF.

In its sample, this clonotype was seen many times. V and J are TRBV5-6 and TRBJ2-1; 8 nucleotides match TRBD2. V dropped 6 bases and J dropped 4; count of bases not matched to a gene: 12. Germline V gene data show CDR1 as SGHDT and CDR2 as YYEEEE. The CDR3 spans 16 residues. The CDR3 DNA follows: TGTGCCAGCAAGCTTGCCACTAGCGGAGGATACAATGAGCAGTTCTTC. It is translated as CASKLATSGGYNEQFF.

This clonotype has a count of ten or more. CDR3 nucleotide sequence: TGCAGCGTGTCACAGGGTACTAACTATGGCTACACCTTC. Translation: CSVSQGTNYGYTF. The gene calls are TRBV29-1 and TRBJ1-2; the D gene is possibly TRBD1 (6 bases). The V and J ends lost 6 bases and 0 bases respectively, with 11 bases between them. Germline V CDR1 and CDR2: SQVTM, ANQGSEA. The CDR3 consists of 13 residues.